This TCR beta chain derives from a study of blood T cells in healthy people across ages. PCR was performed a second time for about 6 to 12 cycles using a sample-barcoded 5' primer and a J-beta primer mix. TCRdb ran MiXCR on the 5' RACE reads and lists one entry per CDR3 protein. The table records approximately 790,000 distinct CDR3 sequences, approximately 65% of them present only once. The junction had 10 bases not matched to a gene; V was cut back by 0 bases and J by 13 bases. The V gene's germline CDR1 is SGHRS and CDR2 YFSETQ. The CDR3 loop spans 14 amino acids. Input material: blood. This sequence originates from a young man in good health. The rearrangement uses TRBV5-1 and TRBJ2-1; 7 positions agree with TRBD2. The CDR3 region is CASSLVGGGETQFF. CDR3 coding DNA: TGCGCCAGCAGCTTGGTTGGGGGGGGAGAGACCCAGTTCTTC.